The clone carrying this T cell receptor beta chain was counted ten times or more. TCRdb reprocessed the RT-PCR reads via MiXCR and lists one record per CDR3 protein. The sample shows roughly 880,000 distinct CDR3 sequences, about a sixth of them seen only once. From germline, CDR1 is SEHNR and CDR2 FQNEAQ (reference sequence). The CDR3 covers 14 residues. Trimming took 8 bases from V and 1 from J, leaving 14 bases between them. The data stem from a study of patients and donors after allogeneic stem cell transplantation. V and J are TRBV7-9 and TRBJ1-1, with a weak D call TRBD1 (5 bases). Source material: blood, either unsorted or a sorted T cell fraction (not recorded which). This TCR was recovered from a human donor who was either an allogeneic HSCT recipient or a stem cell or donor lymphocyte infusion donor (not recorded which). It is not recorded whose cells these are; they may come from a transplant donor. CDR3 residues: CASSGRGENTEAFF. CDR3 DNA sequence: TGTGCCAGCTCGGGACGAGGGGAGAACACTGAAGCTTTCTTT. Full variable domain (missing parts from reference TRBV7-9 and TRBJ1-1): DTGVSQNPRHKITKRGQNVTFRCDPISEHNRLYWYRQTLGQGPEFLTYFQNEAQLEKSRLLSDRFSAERPKGSFSTLEIQRTEQGDSAMYLCASSGRGENTEAFFGQGTRLTVV.